This T cell receptor (beta chain) was observed in a study of post-analysis software for immune sequencing data. V dropped 5 bases and J dropped 0 bases, with 17 bases sitting between them. The CDR3 is 17 amino acids. Germline CDR1 is SGHVS and CDR2 is FQNEAQ. Study findings and constraints: Samples made in the same batch grouped tightly together by F measure. Patients had higher frequencies than controls of roughly five TRBV segments, including TRBV5-6, TRBV5-1 and TRBV20-1. The normalized Chao1 diversity of multiple sclerosis patients was significantly lower than that of controls.

Unique-molecular-identifier-tagged TCR beta cDNA libraries were used. From the PCR reads, TCRdb called clonotypes with MiXCR, one entry per CDR3 protein. The top ten clones hold roughly 10% of a sample with approximately 630,000 distinct CDR3 sequences, 55% to 60% of them seen once. This clonotype occurred a few times. Its antigen remains unknown. The V call is TRBV7-8, the J call TRBJ2-1; no clear D. The sample taken for sequencing was blood. This sequence was found in a girl aged 2-10 years with multiple sclerosis. This CDR3 is CASSLTPTASSYNEQFF. The DNA for the CDR3 is TGTGCCAGCAGCCTGACCCCGACGGCCAGCTCCTACAATGAGCAGTTCTTC.